The 14 T cell receptor beta chains in this list originate from one sample, sequenced in a study of T-cell memory formation after mild COVID-19 (dated by TCRdb to the early 2020s). Library preparation employed 5' RACE. The instrument given in TCRdb is Illumina NovaSeq 6000. TCRdb reworked the public reads: Q25 trimming with fastp, MiXCR clone assembly, productive beta chains retained. When rows share a CDR3 protein, they turn into one entry using the most common DNA and genes. The sample table records over 50,000 distinct CDR3 sequences; over 8.5% of these occur just once. Approximately 12% of the sample lies in the top ten. Sample: PBMCs or a T cell subset sorted from them (not recorded which). The receptors derive from an adult woman who had mild COVID-19 (a few samples of this study predate the infection). The sample titles of this study are shuffled in the database, so cell type and time point are left out; the donor was told from shared clones.

This clonotype has a handful of counts. The CDR3: CASLTAWDSNQPQHF. CDR3 DNA: TGTGCCAGCCTAACAGCGTGGGATAGCAATCAGCCCCAGCATTTT. The gene calls are TRBV27 and TRBJ1-5, with D unresolved. The ends were cut back, 8 bases at V and 0 bases at J, with 14 bases in the middle. The CDR3 contains 15 residues. Germline loops: CDR1 MNHEY, CDR2 SMNVEV (reference sequence).

This clonotype was counted only a few times. This chain connects TRBV3-1 to TRBJ1-1; TRBD1 is a possible D gene (5 bases). Germline assignment: CDR1 LGHDT and CDR2 YNNKEL (reference sequence). V was trimmed by 9 bases and J by 6 bases, leaving 11 bases between them. This CDR3 region has 11 residues. This CDR3 reads CASRGGAEAFF. CDR3 coding DNA: TGTGCCAGTAGGGGAGGCGCTGAAGCTTTCTTT.

In this sample, this clonotype turned up a few times. The rearrangement links TRBV12-1 to TRBJ2-7; the table's D call, TRBD1, has no DNA check behind it. TRBV12-1 is an annotated pseudogene. The CDR3 contains 14 residues. CDR3 amino acids: CASSFRKLQDGQYF. For the CDR3, the DNA is TGTGCCAGCAGCTTCCGCAAACTACAGGACGGGCAGTACTTC.

Only a few counts were recorded for this clonotype. V usage is TRBV7-2 and J usage is TRBJ2-3; 8 nucleotides match TRBD1. The CDR3 runs to 15 residues. Germline V gives CDR1 SGHTA, CDR2 FQGNSA. V lost 3 bases, J lost 0 bases, and 2 bases stayed unmatched. CDR3 amino acids: CASSLDRDSTDTQYF. The CDR3 region has the DNA TGTGCCAGCAGCTTGGACAGGGATAGCACAGATACGCAGTATTTT.

This clonotype was seen more than once but under ten times. J is TRBJ1-5 and V is TRBV6-5; D is perhaps TRBD1 (6 bases). Germline CDR1 reads MNHEY; CDR2 reads SVGAGI. V was trimmed by 6 bases and J by 7 bases, leaving 16 bases between them. This CDR3 region has 14 residues. CDR3 sequence (DNA): TGTGCCAGCAGCCTCGAGGGGAGGGGGCAGCCCCAGCATTTT. It specifies CASSLEGRGQPQHF.

A few counts support this clonotype. V is TRBV20-1 and J is TRBJ2-7, with 10 bases matching TRBD2. The CDR3 runs 15 residues. CDR1 is DFQATT and CDR2 is SNEGSKA in the germline V gene (reference sequence). With 3 bases clipped from V and 1 base from J, the junction kept 6 bases outside the gene matches. The CDR3 DNA sequence: TGCAGTGCTAGGCAGCGGGGGGGAAAATCCTACGAGCAGTACTTC. This codes for CSARQRGGKSYEQYF.

This clonotype has only a few counts. The rearrangement joins TRBV2 to TRBJ1-1; D not certain. CDR3 size: 14 residues. Germline values: CDR1 SNHLY, CDR2 FYNNEI. V was cut by 3 bases and J by 1 base, with 9 bases left in between. CDR3 in amino acids: CASSDGWKNTEAFF. For the CDR3, the DNA is TGTGCCAGCAGTGACGGGTGGAAGAACACTGAAGCTTTCTTT.

This clonotype has more than one count but fewer than ten. The chain recombines TRBV9 with TRBJ1-6, with unresolved D. Germline CDR1 is SGDLS and CDR2 is YYNGEE. The V end lost 4 bases, the J end lost 7 bases, and 12 bases lay between the germline ends. The CDR3 spans 14 residues. As DNA, the CDR3 is TGTGCCAGCAGCCCCCGGGTGGGCAATTCACCCCTCCACTTT. This codes for CASSPRVGNSPLHF.

The chain combines TRBV6-1 with TRBJ2-1; TRBD2 aligns across 9 bases. The CDR3 covers 15 residues. Germline V gene lookup returns CDR1 MNHNS and CDR2 SASEGT. Unmatched junction bases numbered 7, after V lost 1 base and J lost 9 bases. The CDR3 bases are TGTGCCAGCAGTGAAGTAGCGGGAGATGAGGGTGAGCAGTTCTTC. Translated, it gives CASSEVAGDEGEQFF.

V gene TRBV27 combines with J gene TRBJ1-5, with 7 bases that match TRBD1. This CDR3 is built from 15 residues. Losses at the gene ends were 2 bases for V and 6 bases for J; bases not matched to a gene: 7. CDR1 MNHEY and CDR2 SMNVEV come from the germline V gene (reference sequence). The CDR3 here is CASSLENRGGQPQHF. The CDR3, as DNA: TGTGCCAGCAGTTTAGAGAACAGGGGAGGTCAGCCCCAGCATTTT.

This clonotype has only a few counts. The chain joins TRBV25-1 to TRBJ1-6; D is ambiguous. In germline, CDR1 is MGHDK, CDR2 SYGVNS. This CDR3 comprises 15 residues. V was trimmed by 4 bases and J by 10 bases, leaving 17 bases between them. The CDR3 coding sequence is TGTGCCAGCAGTGCCTCTGACGGTCGAGAGTCACCCCTCCACTTT. It encodes CASSASDGRESPLHF.

This clonotype showed up just a few times. This chain links TRBV19 with TRBJ1-2, with D hard to call. V was pared by 4 bases and J by 8 bases, with 11 bases between. The germline V gene has CDR1 LNHDA and CDR2 SQIVND (reference sequence). The CDR3 sequence is 12 residues long. The CDR3 loop is CASSTRAPGYTF. CDR3 bases: TGTGCCAGTAGTACAAGAGCCCCCGGCTACACCTTC.

This clonotype showed up many times. J is TRBJ2-1 and V is TRBV11-2, with 12 positions matching TRBD2. CDR1 is SGHAT and CDR2 is FQNNGV in the germline V gene. The J segment lost 8 bases and the V segment lost 3 bases, leaving 5 bases of the junction unmatched. This CDR3 spans 15 amino acids. DNA for the CDR3: TGTGCCAGCAGCTTTGGACTAGCGGGAACCGATGAGCAGTTCTTC. This sequence encodes CASSFGLAGTDEQFF.

This clonotype was seen repeatedly, ten times or more. The V gene is TRBV7-3, the J gene TRBJ2-2; 10 bases align to TRBD1. V gave up 2 bases and J gave up 7 bases; unmatched junction bases: 1. Germline lookup yields CDR1 SGHTA and CDR2 FQGTGA. This CDR3 spans 14 amino acids. The DNA for the CDR3 is TGTGCCAGCAGCTTAGGACAGGGGGTCGGGGAGCTGTTTTTT. Protein sequence: CASSLGQGVGELFF.